This T cell receptor (beta chain) stems from a study of blood T cell repertoires in COVID-19 (dated by TCRdb to between 2020 and 2021). Regarding the study in general: The collaborator samples originated in the United States, Italy and Spain and spanned the acute and convalescent phases of COVID-19. The prospective study material was composed of cDNA or gDNA derived from T cells, B-cell-depleted T cells, or PBMCs. The samples were drawn from two sources: the first 160 participants of the ongoing ImmuneRACE study, and some 1,300 subjects contributed by 6 global collaborators. Where available, HLA class I and class II types were obtained from metadata supplied by the sample provider rather than from assay-based typing. Deeply sampled blood TCRbeta repertoires from subjects exposed to, actively infected with, or recovered from COVID-19 were included in the dataset. The repertoires were released in a freely available public database meant as a resource for research on the immune response to SARS-CoV-2. Sample metadata almost always included a de-identified subject ID, COVID-19 status, age in years and sex.

The collaborating institutions used their own protocols to collect whole blood in K2EDTA tubes. Collaborator samples were shipped for TCRbeta analysis as frozen whole blood, isolated PBMCs, or DNA extracted from either sample type. The immunoSEQ Assay, a bias-controlled multiplex PCR, was used to amplify TCRbeta CDR3 regions from genomic DNA. In the original analysis: The number of nucleated cells in each sample was estimated from the amplification of reference gene primers within the assay. To quantify the absolute abundance of each unique TCRbeta CDR3 rearrangement, sequence reads were collapsed and filtered. Productive Simpson clonality was computed per sample as the square root of Simpson's diversity index over productive rearrangements. The source is immuneACCESS, and TCRdb retained only in-frame sequences with V and J called. Part of the clones is not carried over; for the studies checked, unresolved V genes explain less than half of this, and the remainder is unexplained. The V and J calls and clone size were taken over from that table, and D and trimming were inferred from the DNA. For this sample the table gives approximately 270,000 clones, of which about 89% were detected only once. The top ten hold around 8.8% of the sample.

Beyond this particular receptor, the publication reports: The quantity of clinical and demographic metadata differed by source and by participant and was supplied without curation.

For this clone: There is no known antigen for this receptor. Within one base of it there is no much larger clone, and no base qualities were kept.

The CDR3 measures 16 amino acids from cysteine to phenylalanine. The sequence is cut down to CDR3 DNA, 48 bases in frame from base 1. For this chain, trimming is 4 bases at the V end and 5 bases at the J end, and the number of junction bases without a gene match is 11. The germline V gene sets CDR1 to SGHRS and CDR2 to YFSETQ. The sample consisted of peripheral blood. The chain uses TRBV5-1 and TRBJ2-5; TRBD2 agrees with 10 junctional bases. This receptor was taken from a man in his forties with active or convalescent COVID-19. The CDR3 protein sequence reads: CASSGGLAREGETQYF. Here is the DNA: TGCGCCAGCAGCGGGGGACTAGCGAGAGAGGGGGAGACCCAGTACTTC.